This TCR beta chain was recovered during a study of metastatic and nonmetastatic thyroid tumors. Overall study findings and caveats: The study reportedly found significantly higher TCR beta diversity in malignant thyroid tumors than benign nodules, in blood and tumor.

The entire patient cohort was treatment-naive prior to thyroid surgery. MiXCR was used by TCRdb to re-call the PCR reads. The top ten hold approximately 18% of the sample, which has tens of thousands of clones, 15% to 19% seen once. For this clone: Antigen unknown.

The CDR3 contains 14 residues. In germline, CDR1 is MNHEY, CDR2 SVGEGT. Trimming removed 2 bases from V and 6 bases from J; junction bases left unmatched: 4. The chain employs TRBV6-2 or TRBV6-3 and TRBJ1-1, with TRBD1 identical over 9 bases. The receptor was isolated from a female donor with papillary thyroid cancer or a benign thyroid nodule (not recorded which). Some clones in this sample may be carry-over from other donors' samples. Material for sequencing was blood. The CDR3 loop is CASSYDRGRAEAFF. The CDR3 DNA reads TGTGCCAGCAGTTACGACAGGGGGAGAGCTGAAGCTTTCTTT.